This TCR beta chain was sequenced during a study of blood T cell repertoires in COVID-19. Per the authors' pipeline: Estimated nucleated cell counts came from reference gene primer amplification. Only in-frame clones appear in the TCRdb table, and some are missing; sequencing was by immunoSEQ multiplex PCR. V and J calls and clone size are as listed in that table; D and trimming were resolved from the DNA. The sample gives roughly 26,000 clones, 92% of which show up once; 2.5% to 3% is in the top ten. The CDR3 contains 17 residues. Between the trimmed V and J ends, which lost 5 bases and 4 bases, there was a span of 21 bases. Per the germline V gene, CDR1 is SGHVS and CDR2 is FNYEAQ.

The receptor was isolated from a human donor in a cohort sampled during active COVID-19. The V call is TRBV7-6, the J call TRBJ1-5, with TRBD1 as a possible D gene (6 bases). Sample: peripheral blood. Here the CDR3 DNA reads TGTGCCAGCAGCCCCAGAGGAAGCACAGGGATGAATCAGCCCCAGCATTTT. Translating gives CASSPRGSTGMNQPQHF.